Listed here are 22 T cell receptor beta chains from one sample, sequenced in a study of early T cells in non-severe SARS-CoV-2 infection. From the 5' RACE reads, TCRdb called clonotypes with MiXCR, one entry per CDR3 protein. There are tens of thousands of distinct CDR3 sequences in the sample; about 8.9% occur only once, and roughly a sixth lies in the top ten. The sample was whole blood. The receptors stem from an adult who was a healthcare worker with PCR-confirmed SARS-CoV-2 infection or an uninfected control (not recorded which).

This clonotype was observed many times. The V gene is TRBV7-2, the J gene TRBJ2-5, with 15 bases fitting TRBD2. Losses at the gene ends were 1 base for V and 7 bases for J; bases not matched to a gene: 10. The V gene's germline CDR1 is SGHTA and CDR2 FQGNSA. The CDR3 is 18 residues long. The CDR3 sequence is CASSLVGTSGRSDGTQYF. The DNA for the CDR3 is TGTGCCAGCAGCTTAGTAGGGACTAGCGGGAGGAGTGATGGGACCCAGTACTTC. Full variable domain (remainder filled in from reference TRBV7-2 and TRBJ2-5): GAGVSQSPSNKVTEKGKDVELRCDPISGHTALYWYRQSLGQGLEFLIYFQGNSAPDKSGLPSDRFSAERTGGSVSTLTIQRTQQEDSAVYLCASSLVGTSGRSDGTQYFGPGTRLLVL.

The gene calls are TRBV28 and TRBJ2-5, with 10 bases matching TRBD1. This CDR3 spans 18 amino acids. The J segment lost 1 base and the V segment lost 4 bases, leaving 12 bases of the junction unmatched. Germline V CDR1 and CDR2: MDHEN, SYDVKM. The CDR3 protein is CASSSVSIRDRGQETQYF. CDR3 DNA sequence: TGTGCCAGCAGTTCGGTCTCCATCCGGGACAGGGGCCAAGAGACCCAGTACTTC.

In this sample, this clonotype turned up many times. CDR3 DNA sequence: TGTGCCAGCAGTACAGGGGCGGGTGGCTACACCTTC. This translates into CASSTGAGGYTF. The chain has TRBV12-3 or TRBV12-4 and TRBJ1-2; 7 bases fit TRBD1. The CDR3 extends over 12 amino acids. J lost 7 bases, V lost 5 bases, and 4 bases had no gene match.

This clonotype showed up many times. The gene calls are TRBV2 and TRBJ1-5; 9 nucleotides align to TRBD1. V dropped 3 bases and J dropped 6; count of bases not matched to a gene: 15. The CDR3 has 18 residues. Per the germline V gene, CDR1 is SNHLY and CDR2 is FYNNEI. The CDR3 DNA sequence: TGTGCCAGCAGTGAGTTGGGACAGGGTCCGGACCCCAGTCAGCCCCAGCATTTT. This gives the protein CASSELGQGPDPSQPQHF.

This clonotype showed up many times. As DNA, the CDR3 is TGCGCCAGCGGACCGACAAGGACGGGCTCTTTTGGCTACACCTTC. The encoded protein is CASGPTRTGSFGYTF. The J gene is TRBJ1-2, the V gene TRBV5-1; D gene ambiguous. The CDR3 extends over 15 amino acids. The V gene's germline CDR1 is SGHRS and CDR2 YFSETQ. Between the trimmed V and J ends, which lost 7 bases and 7 bases, there was a span of 23 bases.

This rearrangement joins TRBV28 to TRBJ1-3; no firm D call. Trimming left V 6 bases short and J 0 bases short, with 6 bases between. Germline CDR1 and CDR2: MDHEN and SYDVKM. There are 13 residues in the CDR3. CDR3 DNA sequence: TGTGCCAGCAGACTGAGCTCTGGAAACACCATATATTTT. Residues: CASRLSSGNTIYF.

J is TRBJ2-5 and V is TRBV28, with a weak D call TRBD1 (5 bases). There are 15 residues in the CDR3. Trimming took off 4 bases at V and 2 bases at J, with 14 bases between the two ends. Germline V gene lookup returns CDR1 MDHEN and CDR2 SYDVKM. CDR3 nucleotide sequence: TGTGCCAGCAGTTCGGCGACAGTTGTACAAGAGACCCAGTACTTC. Its translation is CASSSATVVQETQYF.

Many counts were recorded for this clonotype. V usage is TRBV27 and J usage is TRBJ2-7; D is undetermined. Trimming left V 3 bases short and J 5 bases short, with 20 bases between. Germline values: CDR1 MNHEY, CDR2 SMNVEV (reference sequence). CDR3 size: 16 residues. As DNA, the CDR3 is TGTGCCAGCAGTTTTCTCCCCCTCTACTCCCCGCACGAGCAGTACTTC. It specifies CASSFLPLYSPHEQYF.

The V and J genes are TRBV24-1 and TRBJ2-1; TRBD2 might be the D (6 bases). The germline CDR1 and CDR2 sequences are KGHDR and SFDVKD. The CDR3 totals 15 residues. The V end was cut by 3 bases, the J end by 5 bases, with 13 bases between. This CDR3 is CATSDTGSGHNEQFF. Written as DNA, the CDR3 is TGTGCCACCAGTGATACCGGGAGCGGTCACAATGAGCAGTTCTTC.

This chain connects TRBV15 to TRBJ1-3; possibly TRBD1 for D (6 bases). The V gene lost 5 bases and the J gene lost 2 bases, with 16 bases spanning the gap. CDR3 size: 16 residues. Germline CDR1 and CDR2: LNHNV and YYDKDF (reference sequence). CDR3 sequence: CATSPDRRTAGNTIYF. The CDR3, as DNA: TGTGCCACCAGCCCCGATCGCAGGACAGCTGGAAACACCATATATTTT.

Note on this clonotype: This may be a read error: a much more frequent sequence differs by one nucleotide. The chain has TRBV28 and TRBJ2-3; D gene uncertain. This CDR3 spans 12 amino acids. The germline CDR1 and CDR2 sequences are MDHEN and SYDVKM. In DNA form, the CDR3 reads TGTGTCAGCAGGACGGCCAGAGGTACGCAGTATTTT. Its protein is CVSRTARGTQYF.

V usage is TRBV7-2 and J usage is TRBJ2-5; D gene unclear. The V end was cut by 4 bases, the J end by 1 base, with 7 bases between. Germline-derived CDR1 and CDR2 are SGHTA and FQGNSA. This CDR3 is built from 13 residues. The CDR3 DNA is TGTGCCAGCAGCTCGATGTTCCAAGAGACCCAGTACTTC. This sequence encodes CASSSMFQETQYF.

This clonotype was counted at least ten times. The CDR3 is CASSLAKTEGLGWNSPLHF. The CDR3, as DNA: TGTGCCAGCAGCTTAGCCAAGACGGAGGGGTTAGGTTGGAATTCACCCCTCCACTTT. The genes are TRBV7-9 and TRBJ1-6; a weak D match, TRBD1 (5 bases). Germline V lookup: CDR1 SEHNR, CDR2 FQNEAQ (reference sequence). The V and J ends lost 0 bases and 7 bases respectively, with 22 bases between them. The CDR3 extends over 19 amino acids. Using reference TRBV7-9 and TRBJ1-6 for the parts outside the CDR3, the full variable domain is DTGVSQNPRHKITKRGQNVTFRCDPISEHNRLYWYRQTLGQGPEFLTYFQNEAQLEKSRLLSDRFSAERPKGSFSTLEIQRTEQGDSAMYLCASSLAKTEGLGWNSPLHFGNGTRLTVT.

The chain carries TRBV7-3 and TRBJ2-5; 7 bases match TRBD1. After removal of 5 bases from V and 1 base from J, the junction contained 7 bases not matched to a gene. Germline V gene sequence: CDR1 SGHTA, CDR2 FQGTGA. CDR3 length equals 15 residues. CDR3 residues: CASSKQPGGQETQYF. The CDR3 DNA is TGTGCCAGCAGCAAACAACCAGGGGGCCAAGAGACCCAGTACTTC.

Ten or more counts support this clonotype. The rearrangement uses TRBV12-3 or TRBV12-4 and TRBJ1-5; D is undetermined. CDR3 length: 14 residues. The V end lost 2 bases, the J end lost 5 bases, and 10 bases lay between the germline ends. CDR3 protein: CASSLMGRHQPQHF. The DNA for the CDR3 is TGTGCCAGCAGTTTAATGGGGAGGCATCAGCCCCAGCATTTT.

This clonotype came up a few times. The chain is built from TRBV9 and TRBJ2-1, with D possibly being TRBD1 or TRBD2 (7 bases each). CDR1 and CDR2 from the germline V gene are SGDLS and YYNGEE. The V gene lost 2 bases and the J gene lost 6 bases, with 15 bases spanning the gap. The CDR3 spans 15 residues. The CDR3 is CASSVGGDRTNEQFF. The CDR3 region has the DNA TGTGCCAGCAGCGTGGGAGGGGACAGAACCAATGAGCAGTTCTTC.

This clonotype has only a few counts. The chain uses TRBV7-2 and TRBJ2-1; D gene unclear. The CDR3 contains 15 residues. The germline V gene encodes CDR1 SGHTA and CDR2 FQGNSA. Trimming shortened V by 2 bases and J by 0 bases, and 8 bases separated the two germline ends. The CDR3 coding sequence is TGTGCCAGCAGCTTACGCCTAAGCTCCTACAATGAGCAGTTCTTC. As protein: CASSLRLSSYNEQFF.

This clonotype has ten or more counts. The chain employs TRBV7-2 and TRBJ1-6; tentatively, D is TRBD1 (6 bases). Germline CDR1 is SGHTA and CDR2 is FQGNSA. The CDR3 length is 14 residues. Trimming left V 1 base short and J 6 bases short, with 7 bases between. CDR3 residues: CASSLGTANSPLHF. In nucleotides, the CDR3 is TGTGCCAGCAGCTTAGGGACAGCTAATTCACCCCTCCACTTT.

Only a few counts were recorded for this clonotype. The genes are TRBV6-2 or TRBV6-3 and TRBJ1-5; D is uncertain. The germline CDR1 and CDR2 sequences are MNHEY and SVGEGT. V lost 6 bases, J lost 0 bases, and 12 bases lay in between. The CDR3 totals 15 residues. In nucleotides, the CDR3 is TGTGCCAGCAGAAACGACGAACATAGCAATCAGCCCCAGCATTTT. Its translation: CASRNDEHSNQPQHF.

The sample holds many counts of this clonotype. The CDR3 nucleotides read TGTGCCAGCAGTTACTTAGGCAGGGGGACAGCTAACTATGGCTACACCTTC. Encoded protein: CASSYLGRGTANYGYTF. V and J are TRBV6-6 and TRBJ1-2; TRBD1 agrees at 7 bases. Germline CDR1 is MNHNY and CDR2 is SVGAGI (reference sequence). CDR3 length: 17 residues. Losses at the gene ends were 1 base for V and 0 bases for J; bases not matched to a gene: 8.

At least ten counts were recorded for this clonotype. The chain recombines TRBV12-3 or TRBV12-4 with TRBJ1-3, with D tentatively TRBD1 (5 bases). The V and J ends lost 7 bases and 0 bases respectively, with 13 bases between them. The CDR3 loop spans 15 amino acids. CDR3 residues: CASMHYGTSGNTIYF. CDR3 sequence (DNA): TGTGCCAGCATGCACTACGGGACCTCTGGAAACACCATATATTTT.

This clonotype has just a few counts. The chain is built from TRBV28 and TRBJ2-7; perhaps D is TRBD1 or TRBD2 (6 bases each). The length of the CDR3 is 18 residues. V was shortened by 3 bases and J by 6 bases, with 27 bases between the two germline ends. CDR1 and CDR2 from the germline V gene are MDHEN and SYDVKM. The CDR3 spells CASSFDPSGGALGVEQYF. The CDR3 bases are TGTGCCAGCAGTTTTGACCCCTCCGGGGGCGCCCTAGGAGTCGAGCAGTACTTC.